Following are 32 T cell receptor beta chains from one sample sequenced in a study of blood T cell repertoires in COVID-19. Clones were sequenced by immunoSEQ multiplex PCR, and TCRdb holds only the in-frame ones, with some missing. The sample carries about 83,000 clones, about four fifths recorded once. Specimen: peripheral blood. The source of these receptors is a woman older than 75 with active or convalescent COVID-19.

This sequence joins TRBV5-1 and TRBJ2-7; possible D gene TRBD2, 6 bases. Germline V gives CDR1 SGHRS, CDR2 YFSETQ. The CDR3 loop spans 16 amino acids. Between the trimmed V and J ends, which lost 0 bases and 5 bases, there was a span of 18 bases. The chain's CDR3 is CASSLDYGGPLNEQYF. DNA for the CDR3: TGCGCCAGCAGCTTGGATTACGGGGGACCCCTGAACGAGCAGTACTTC.

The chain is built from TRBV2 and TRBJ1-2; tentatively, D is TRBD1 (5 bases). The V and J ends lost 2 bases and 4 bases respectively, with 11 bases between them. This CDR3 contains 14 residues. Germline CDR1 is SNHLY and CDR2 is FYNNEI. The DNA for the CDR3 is TGTGCCAGCAGTGAAACAGGAGCTGTCTATGGCTACACCTTC. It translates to CASSETGAVYGYTF.

CDR3 in DNA: TGTGCCAGCAGTTACGTAGGGGGCAACTACGAGCAGTACTTC. It yields the protein CASSYVGGNYEQYF. The chain joins TRBV6-2 or TRBV6-3 to TRBJ2-7; 7 bases are a match to TRBD1. Germline CDR1 MNHEY, CDR2 SVGEGT. V was clipped by 2 bases and J by 3 bases; unmatched bases: 4. The CDR3 runs to 14 residues.

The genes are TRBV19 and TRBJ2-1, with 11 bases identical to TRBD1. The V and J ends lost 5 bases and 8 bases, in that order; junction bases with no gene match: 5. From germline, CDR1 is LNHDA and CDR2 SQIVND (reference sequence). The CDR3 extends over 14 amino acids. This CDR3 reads CASSGGQGADEQFF. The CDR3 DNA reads TGTGCCAGTAGTGGTGGACAGGGGGCTGATGAGCAGTTCTTC. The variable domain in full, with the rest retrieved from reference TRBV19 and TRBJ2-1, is DGGITQSPKYLFRKEGQNVTLSCEQNLNHDAMYWYRQDPGQGLRLIYYSQIVNDFQKGDIAEGYSVSREKKESFPLTVTSAQKNPTAFYLCASSGGQGADEQFFGPGTRLTVL.

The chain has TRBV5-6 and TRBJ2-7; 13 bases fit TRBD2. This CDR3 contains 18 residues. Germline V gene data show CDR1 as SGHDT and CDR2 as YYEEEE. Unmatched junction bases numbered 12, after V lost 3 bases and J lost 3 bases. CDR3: CASSSPGTSGVSFYEQYF. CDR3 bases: TGTGCCAGCAGCTCCCCCGGGACTAGCGGGGTATCCTTCTACGAGCAGTACTTC. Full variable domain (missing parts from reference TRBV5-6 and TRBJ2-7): DAGVTQSPTHLIKTRGQQVTLRCSPKSGHDTVSWYQQALGQGPQFIFQYYEEEERQRGNFPDRFSGHQFPNYSSELNVNALLLGDSALYLCASSSPGTSGVSFYEQYFGPGTRLTVT.

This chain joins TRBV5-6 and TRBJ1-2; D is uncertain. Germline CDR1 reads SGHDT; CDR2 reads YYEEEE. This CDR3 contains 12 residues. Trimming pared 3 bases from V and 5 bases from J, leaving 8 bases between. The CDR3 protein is CASSSSGYGYTF. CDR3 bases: TGTGCCAGCAGCTCGTCCGGGTATGGCTACACCTTC.

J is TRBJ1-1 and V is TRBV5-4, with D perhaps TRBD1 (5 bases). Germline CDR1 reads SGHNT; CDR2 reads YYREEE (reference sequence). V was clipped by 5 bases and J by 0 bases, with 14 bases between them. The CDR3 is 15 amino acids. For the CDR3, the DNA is TGTGCCAGCAGGCCTGGTGACAGACTGAACACTGAAGCTTTCTTT. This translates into CASRPGDRLNTEAFF.

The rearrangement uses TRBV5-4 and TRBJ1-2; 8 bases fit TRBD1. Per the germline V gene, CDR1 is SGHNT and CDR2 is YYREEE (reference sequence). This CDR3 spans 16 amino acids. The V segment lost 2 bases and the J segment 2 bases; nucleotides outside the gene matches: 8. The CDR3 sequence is CASSFGQGAENYGYTF. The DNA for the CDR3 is TGTGCCAGCAGCTTTGGGCAGGGGGCGGAGAACTATGGCTACACCTTC.

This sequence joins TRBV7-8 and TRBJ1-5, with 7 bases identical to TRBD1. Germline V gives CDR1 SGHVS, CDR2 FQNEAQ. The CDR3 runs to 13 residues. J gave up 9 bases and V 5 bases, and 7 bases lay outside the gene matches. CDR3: CASSPNRGSPQHF. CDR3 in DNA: TGTGCCAGCAGCCCAAACAGGGGATCGCCCCAGCATTTT.

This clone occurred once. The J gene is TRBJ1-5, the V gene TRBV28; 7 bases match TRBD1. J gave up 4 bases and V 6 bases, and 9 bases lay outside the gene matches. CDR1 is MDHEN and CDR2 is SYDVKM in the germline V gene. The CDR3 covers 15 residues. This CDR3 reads CASSHPGGENQPQHF. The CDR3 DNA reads TGTGCCAGCAGCCATCCAGGGGGTGAGAATCAGCCCCAGCATTTT.

CDR3 sequence reads: CASSTGFRSPLHF. The CDR3 nucleotides read TGTGCCAGCAGTACAGGGTTTCGATCACCCCTCCACTTT. The V gene is TRBV28, the J gene TRBJ1-6; D is possibly TRBD1 (6 bases). CDR1 and CDR2 (germline): MDHEN, SYDVKM. V lost 5 bases to trimming and J lost 10 bases, with 12 bases between them. The CDR3 totals 13 residues.

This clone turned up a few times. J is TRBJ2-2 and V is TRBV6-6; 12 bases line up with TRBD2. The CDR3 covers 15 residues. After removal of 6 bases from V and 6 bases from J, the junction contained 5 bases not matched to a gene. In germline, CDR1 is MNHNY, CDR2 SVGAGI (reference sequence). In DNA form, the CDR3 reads TGTGCCAGCAGATCTCTAGCGGGGGGGCCCGGGGAGCTGTTTTTT. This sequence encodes CASRSLAGGPGELFF.

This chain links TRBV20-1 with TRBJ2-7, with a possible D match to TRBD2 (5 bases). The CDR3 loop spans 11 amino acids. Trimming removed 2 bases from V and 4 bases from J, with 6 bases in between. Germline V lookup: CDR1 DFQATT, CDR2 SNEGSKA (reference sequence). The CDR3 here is CSARPGYEQYF. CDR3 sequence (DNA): TGCAGTGCTAGACCGGGGTACGAGCAGTACTTC.

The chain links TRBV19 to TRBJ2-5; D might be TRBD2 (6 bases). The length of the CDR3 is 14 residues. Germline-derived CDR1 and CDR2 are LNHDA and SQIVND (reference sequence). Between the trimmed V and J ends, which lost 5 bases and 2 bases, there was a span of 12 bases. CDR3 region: CASSAGSRQETQYF. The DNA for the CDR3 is TGTGCCAGTAGTGCGGGGAGTCGTCAAGAGACCCAGTACTTC.

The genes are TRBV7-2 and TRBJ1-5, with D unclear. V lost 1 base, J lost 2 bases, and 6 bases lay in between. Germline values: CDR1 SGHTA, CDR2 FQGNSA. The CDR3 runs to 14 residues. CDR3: CASSLESGNQPQHF. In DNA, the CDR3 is TGTGCCAGCAGCTTAGAAAGCGGCAATCAGCCCCAGCATTTT. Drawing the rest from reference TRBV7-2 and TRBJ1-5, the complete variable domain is GAGVSQSPSNKVTEKGKDVELRCDPISGHTALYWYRQSLGQGLEFLIYFQGNSAPDKSGLPSDRFSAERTGGSVSTLTIQRTQQEDSAVYLCASSLESGNQPQHFGDGTRLSIL.

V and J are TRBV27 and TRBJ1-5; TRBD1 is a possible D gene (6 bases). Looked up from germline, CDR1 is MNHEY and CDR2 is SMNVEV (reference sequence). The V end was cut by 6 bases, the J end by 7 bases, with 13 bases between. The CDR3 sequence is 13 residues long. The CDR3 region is CASRLTGSQPQHF. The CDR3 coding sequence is TGTGCCAGCAGGCTTACAGGGTCCCAGCCCCAGCATTTT.

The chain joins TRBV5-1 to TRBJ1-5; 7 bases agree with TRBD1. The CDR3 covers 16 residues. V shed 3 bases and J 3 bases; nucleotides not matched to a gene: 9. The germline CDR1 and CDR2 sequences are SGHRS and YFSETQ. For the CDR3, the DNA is TGCGCCAGCAGCTACGTCCCGGGACAGCTCAATCAGCCCCAGCATTTT. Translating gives CASSYVPGQLNQPQHF.

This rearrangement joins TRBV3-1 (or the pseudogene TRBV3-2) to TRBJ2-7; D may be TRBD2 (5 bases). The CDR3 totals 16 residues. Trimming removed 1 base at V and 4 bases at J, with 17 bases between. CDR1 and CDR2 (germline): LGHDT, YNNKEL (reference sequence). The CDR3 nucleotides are TGTGCCAGCAGCCAAGGGATAAGGAGGATCGGGTACGAGCAGTACTTC. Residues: CASSQGIRRIGYEQYF.

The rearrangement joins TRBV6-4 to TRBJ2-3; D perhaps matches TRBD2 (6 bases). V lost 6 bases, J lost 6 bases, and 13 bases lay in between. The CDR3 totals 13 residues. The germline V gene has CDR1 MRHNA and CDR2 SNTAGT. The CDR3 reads CASRGDFADTQYF. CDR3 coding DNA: TGTGCCAGCAGGGGGGACTTCGCGGATACGCAGTATTTT.

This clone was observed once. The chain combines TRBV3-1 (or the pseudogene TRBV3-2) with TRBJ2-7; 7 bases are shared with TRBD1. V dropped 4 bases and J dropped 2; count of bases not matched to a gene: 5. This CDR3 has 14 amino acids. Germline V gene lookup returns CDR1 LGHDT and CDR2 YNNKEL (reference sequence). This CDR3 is CASSPRGQTYEQYF. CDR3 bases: TGTGCCAGCAGCCCCCGGGGACAGACCTACGAGCAGTACTTC.

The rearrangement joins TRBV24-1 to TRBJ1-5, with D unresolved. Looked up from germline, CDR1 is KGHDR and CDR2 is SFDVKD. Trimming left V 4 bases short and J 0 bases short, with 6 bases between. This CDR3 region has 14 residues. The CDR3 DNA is TGTGCCACCAGTGAGCGGCTTAGCAATCAGCCCCAGCATTTT. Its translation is CATSERLSNQPQHF.

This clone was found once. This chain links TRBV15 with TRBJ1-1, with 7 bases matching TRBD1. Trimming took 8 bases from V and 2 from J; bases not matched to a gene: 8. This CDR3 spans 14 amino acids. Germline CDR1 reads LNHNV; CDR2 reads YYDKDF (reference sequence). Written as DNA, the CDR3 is TGTGCCACCTCACAGGGGCAGGTCAACACTGAAGCTTTCTTT. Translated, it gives CATSQGQVNTEAFF.

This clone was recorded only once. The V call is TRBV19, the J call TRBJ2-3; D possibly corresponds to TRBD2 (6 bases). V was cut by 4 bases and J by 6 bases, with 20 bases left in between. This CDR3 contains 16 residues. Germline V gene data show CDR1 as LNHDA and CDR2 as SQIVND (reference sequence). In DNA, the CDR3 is TGTGCCAGTAGTACCCGGGACTTCGGGGTAGGGGATACGCAGTATTTT. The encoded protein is CASSTRDFGVGDTQYF.

The CDR3, as DNA: TGTGCCTGCGAAGCGCAGGGTATGCCACCCCTCCACTTT. It codes for CACEAQGMPPLHF. The gene calls are TRBV30 and TRBJ1-6, with D possibly being TRBD1 (5 bases). The CDR3 spans 13 residues. The V end lost 6 bases, the J end lost 11 bases, and 17 bases lay between the germline ends. Germline CDR1 reads GTSNPN; CDR2 reads SVGIG (reference sequence).

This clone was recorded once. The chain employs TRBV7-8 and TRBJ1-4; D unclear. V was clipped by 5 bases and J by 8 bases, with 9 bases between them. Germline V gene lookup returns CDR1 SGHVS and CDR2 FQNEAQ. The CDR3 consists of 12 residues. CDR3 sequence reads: CASSRAWEKLFF. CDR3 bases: TGTGCCAGCAGCCGGGCATGGGAAAAACTGTTTTTT.

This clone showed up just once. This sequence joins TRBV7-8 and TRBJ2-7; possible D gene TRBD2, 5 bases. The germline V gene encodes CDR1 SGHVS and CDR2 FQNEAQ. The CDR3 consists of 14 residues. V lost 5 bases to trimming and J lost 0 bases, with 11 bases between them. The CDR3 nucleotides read TGTGCCAGCAGCCCGGCGGGCAGCTCCTACGAGCAGTACTTC. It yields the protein CASSPAGSSYEQYF.

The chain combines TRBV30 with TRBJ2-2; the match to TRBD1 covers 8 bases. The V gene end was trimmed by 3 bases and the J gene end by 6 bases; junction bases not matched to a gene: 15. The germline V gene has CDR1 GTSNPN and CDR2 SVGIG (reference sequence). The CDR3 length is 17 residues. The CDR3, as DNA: TGTGCCTGGAGACCCGGACAGGGTACGCCCAGGGCCGGGGAGCTGTTTTTT. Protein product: CAWRPGQGTPRAGELFF.

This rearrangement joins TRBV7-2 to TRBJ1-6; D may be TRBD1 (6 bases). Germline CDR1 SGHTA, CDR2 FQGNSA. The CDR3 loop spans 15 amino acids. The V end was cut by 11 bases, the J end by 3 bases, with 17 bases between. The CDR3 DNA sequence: TGTGCCTGTACCAGAAAACAGGGCTATAATTCACCCCTCCACTTT. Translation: CACTRKQGYNSPLHF. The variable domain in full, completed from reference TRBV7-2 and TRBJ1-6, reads GAGVSQSPSNKVTEKGKDVELRCDPISGHTALYWYRQSLGQGLEFLIYFQGNSAPDKSGLPSDRFSAERTGGSVSTLTIQRTQQEDSAVYLCACTRKQGYNSPLHFGNGTRLTVT.

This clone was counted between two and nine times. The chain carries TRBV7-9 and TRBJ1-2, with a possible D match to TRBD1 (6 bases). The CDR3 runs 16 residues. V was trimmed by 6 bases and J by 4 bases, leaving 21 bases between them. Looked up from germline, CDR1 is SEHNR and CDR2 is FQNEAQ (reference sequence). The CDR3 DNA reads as TGTGCCAGCAGAAGAGGACAGTCCTCCTCCTTCTATGGCTACACCTTC. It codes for CASRRGQSSSFYGYTF.

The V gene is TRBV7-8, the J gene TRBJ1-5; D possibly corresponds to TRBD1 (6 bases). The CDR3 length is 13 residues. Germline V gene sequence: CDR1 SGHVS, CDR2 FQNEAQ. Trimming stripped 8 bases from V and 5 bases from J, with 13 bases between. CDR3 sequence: CASGRGGDQPQHF. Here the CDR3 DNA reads TGTGCCAGCGGGAGGGGGGGGGATCAGCCCCAGCATTTT.

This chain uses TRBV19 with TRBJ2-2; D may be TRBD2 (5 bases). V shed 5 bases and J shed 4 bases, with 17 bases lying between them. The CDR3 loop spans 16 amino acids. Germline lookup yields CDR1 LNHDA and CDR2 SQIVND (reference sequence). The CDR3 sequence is CASSYSPVATTGELFF. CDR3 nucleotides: TGTGCCAGTAGTTATTCGCCAGTAGCGACCACCGGGGAGCTGTTTTTT.

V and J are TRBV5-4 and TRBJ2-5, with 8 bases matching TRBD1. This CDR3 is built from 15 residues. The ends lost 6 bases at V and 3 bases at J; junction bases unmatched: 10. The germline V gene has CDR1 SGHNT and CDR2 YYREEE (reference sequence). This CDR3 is CASKPGGLSEETQYF. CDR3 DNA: TGTGCCAGCAAACCAGGGGGCCTGAGTGAAGAGACCCAGTACTTC.